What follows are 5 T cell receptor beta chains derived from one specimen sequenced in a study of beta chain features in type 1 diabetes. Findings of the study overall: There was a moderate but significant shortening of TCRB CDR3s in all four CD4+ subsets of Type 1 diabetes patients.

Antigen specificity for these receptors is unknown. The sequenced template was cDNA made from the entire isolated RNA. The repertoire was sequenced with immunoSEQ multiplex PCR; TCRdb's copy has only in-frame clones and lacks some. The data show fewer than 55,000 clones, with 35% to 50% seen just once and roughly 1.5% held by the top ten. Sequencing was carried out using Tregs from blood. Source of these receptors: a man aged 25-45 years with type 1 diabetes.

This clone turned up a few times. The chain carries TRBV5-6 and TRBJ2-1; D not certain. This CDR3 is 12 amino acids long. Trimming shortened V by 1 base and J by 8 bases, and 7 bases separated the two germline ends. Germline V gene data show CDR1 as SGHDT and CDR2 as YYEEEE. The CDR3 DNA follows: TGTGCCAGCAGCTTGCCCCCCGATGAGCAGTTCTTC. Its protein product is CASSLPPDEQFF.

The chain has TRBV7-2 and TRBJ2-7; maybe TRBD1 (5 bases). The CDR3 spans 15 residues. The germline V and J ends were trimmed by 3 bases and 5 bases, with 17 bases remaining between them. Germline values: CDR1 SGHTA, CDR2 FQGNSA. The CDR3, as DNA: TGTGCCAGCAGCTTGCAAGGGGTCGGTTTCCACGAGCAGTACTTC. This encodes CASSLQGVGFHEQYF.

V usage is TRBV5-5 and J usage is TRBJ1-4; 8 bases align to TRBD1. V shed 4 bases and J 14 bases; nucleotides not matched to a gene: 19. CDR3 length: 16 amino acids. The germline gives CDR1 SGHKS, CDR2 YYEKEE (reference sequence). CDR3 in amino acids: CASSPRTGPGFLNLFF. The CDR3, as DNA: TGTGCCAGCAGCCCGAGGACAGGGCCGGGATTTCTCAACCTGTTTTTT.

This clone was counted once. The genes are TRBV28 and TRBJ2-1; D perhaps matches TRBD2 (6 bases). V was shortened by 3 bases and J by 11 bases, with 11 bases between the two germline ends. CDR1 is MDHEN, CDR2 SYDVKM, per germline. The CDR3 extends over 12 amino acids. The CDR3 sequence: CASSLGGVKQFF. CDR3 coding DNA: TGTGCCAGCAGTTTGGGGGGTGTCAAGCAGTTCTTC.

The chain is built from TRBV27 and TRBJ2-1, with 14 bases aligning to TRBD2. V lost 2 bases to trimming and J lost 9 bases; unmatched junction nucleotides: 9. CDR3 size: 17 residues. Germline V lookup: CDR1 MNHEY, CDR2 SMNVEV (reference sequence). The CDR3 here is CASSLRSGTSGRGEQFF. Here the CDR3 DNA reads TGTGCCAGCAGTTTACGGTCCGGGACTAGCGGGAGAGGTGAGCAGTTCTTC.